This is a list of T cell receptor beta chains from one sample in a study of blood T cell repertoires in COVID-19. Profiled with immunoSEQ multiplex PCR; TCRdb holds only in-frame clones, not every one. This sample has 50,000 to 75,000 clones, with 65% to 80% found just once. The sample consisted of peripheral blood. These receptors all come from a human donor in a cohort sampled during active COVID-19. Each CDR3 is given with its conserved first and last residue. D genes are given only for firm matches. Some rows mark clone size as missing; the rest say once, few, many or name a class of expanded clone.

clone size	J gene	D gene	V gene	CDR3 protein	CDR3 DNA
.	TRBJ2-3	TRBD2	TRBV7-2	CASSLLAGASDTQYF	TGTGCCAGCAGCTTATTAGCGGGGGCCTCAGATACGCAGTATTTT
.	TRBJ1-2	.	TRBV6-1	CASSETTGQGMAGYTF	TGTGCCAGCAGTGAAACGACGGGACAAGGGATGGCGGGCTACACCTTC
.	TRBJ1-2	.	TRBV7-9	CASSPGQARDNYGYTF	TGTGCCAGCAGCCCTGGCCAGGCCAGGGATAACTATGGCTACACCTTC
once	TRBJ1-5	TRBD1	TRBV27	CASRLQGLGQPQHF	TGTGCCAGCAGATTACAGGGGCTAGGTCAGCCCCAGCATTTT
.	TRBJ1-1	.	TRBV12-3/TRBV12-4	CASSYYTEAFF	TGTGCCAGCAGTTACTACACTGAAGCTTTCTTT
.	TRBJ2-1	TRBD2	TRBV7-7	CASSPGTSGTDEQFF	TGTGCTAGCAGCCCCGGGACTAGCGGGACGGATGAGCAGTTCTTC
.	TRBJ1-2	.	TRBV30	CAWAPTGMGGYTF	TGTGCCTGGGCTCCGACAGGCATGGGTGGCTACACCTTC
.	TRBJ1-2	.	TRBV7-2	CASSSKGGYGYTF	TGTGCCAGCAGCTCTAAAGGGGGCTATGGCTACACCTTC
.	TRBJ1-6	.	TRBV6-5	CASSYSRVDNNSPLHF	TGTGCCAGCAGTTACTCCAGGGTAGATAATAATTCACCCCTCCACTTT
.	TRBJ1-3	.	TRBV15	CATSRDRQAFGNTIYF	TGTGCCACCAGCAGAGATCGCCAGGCATTCGGAAACACCATATATTTT
.	TRBJ1-2	TRBD1	TRBV2	CASEGQANYGYTF	TGTGCCAGCGAGGGACAGGCTAACTATGGCTACACCTTC
.	TRBJ1-2	TRBD1	TRBV7-9	CASSPPGQVLYGYTF	TGTGCCAGCAGCCCCCCGGGACAGGTGCTCTATGGCTACACCTTC
.	TRBJ2-2	TRBD1	TRBV5-6	CASSWTGGARTGELFF	TGTGCCAGCAGCTGGACAGGGGGCGCGAGAACCGGGGAGCTGTTTTTT
few	TRBJ2-2	TRBD1	TRBV30	CAWSVQGADTGELFF	TGTGCCTGGAGTGTACAGGGGGCGGACACCGGGGAGCTGTTTTTT
few	TRBJ2-5	.	TRBV5-6	CASSLEQAEGETQYF	TGTGCCAGCAGCTTGGAACAGGCGGAGGGAGAGACCCAGTACTTC
.	TRBJ1-1	.	TRBV21-1	CASSKAETGTNTEAFF	TGTGCCAGCAGCAAAGCGGAGACAGGGACGAACACTGAAGCTTTCTTT
.	TRBJ1-4	TRBD1	TRBV19	CASSIDGTGGKKLFF	TGTGCCAGTAGTATAGACGGGACAGGAGGGAAAAAACTGTTTTTT
.	TRBJ2-1	.	TRBV4-1	CASSQDRDFSYNEQFF	TGCGCCAGCAGCCAAGATCGGGACTTCTCCTACAATGAGCAGTTCTTC
.	TRBJ1-2	.	TRBV19	CASSISFGQLYGYTF	TGTGCCAGTAGTATTAGCTTTGGACAGCTCTATGGCTACACCTTC
once	TRBJ2-5	TRBD2	TRBV28	CASSLGLAGTQETQYF	TGTGCCAGCAGTTTGGGACTAGCGGGAACACAAGAGACCCAGTACTTC
once	TRBJ2-1	.	TRBV7-3	CASSLILNNEQFF	TGTGCCAGCAGCTTAATCCTAAACAATGAGCAGTTCTTC
.	TRBJ2-5	.	TRBV7-2	CASSFDWGGTQYF	TGTGCCAGCAGCTTTGATTGGGGCGGGACCCAGTACTTC
.	TRBJ2-1	TRBD2	TRBV7-9	CASSRARRGGRVYNEQFF	TGTGCCAGCAGCCGGGCTCGGCGGGGGGGCAGGGTCTACAATGAGCAGTTCTTC
.	TRBJ2-4	TRBD2	TRBV27	CASRSTSGGLAKNIQYF	TGTGCCAGCAGATCAACTAGCGGGGGACTAGCCAAAAACATTCAGTACTTC
once	TRBJ1-4	.	TRBV6-5	CASSYSTVREKLFF	TGTGCCAGCAGTTACTCGACAGTGAGGGAAAAACTGTTTTTT
.	TRBJ2-1	TRBD2	TRBV5-8	CASSLGLAGAQGEQFF	TGTGCCAGCAGCCTGGGACTAGCGGGGGCCCAGGGCGAGCAGTTCTTC
.	TRBJ2-1	.	TRBV30	CACSGNEQFF	TGTGCCTGCTCAGGGAATGAGCAGTTCTTC
.	TRBJ2-1	TRBD1	TRBV10-3	CAISEGQGRNEQFF	TGTGCCATCAGTGAGGGACAGGGGAGGAATGAGCAGTTCTTC
many	TRBJ1-2	.	TRBV4-3	CASSQETRVRGYGYTF	TGCGCCAGCAGCCAAGAAACGAGGGTTAGAGGCTATGGCTACACCTTC
few	TRBJ2-4	TRBD1	TRBV2	CASSGGQGKNIQYF	TGTGCCAGCAGTGGGGGACAGGGCAAAAACATTCAGTACTTC
.	TRBJ2-7	TRBD2	TRBV7-9	CASSLEAGGTNEQYF	TGTGCCAGCAGCTTAGAGGCGGGGGGGACTAACGAGCAGTACTTC
.	TRBJ2-1	TRBD2	TRBV3-1/TRBV3-2	CASSQLAGGHDEQFF	TGTGCCAGCAGCCAACTAGCGGGGGGGCACGATGAGCAGTTCTTC
.	TRBJ1-2	.	TRBV28	CASSLQGREGYGYTF	TGTGCCAGCAGTTTACAGGGGAGGGAGGGCTATGGCTACACCTTC
.	TRBJ1-1	TRBD1	TRBV15	CATSRDRQGRGAEAFF	TGTGCCACCAGCAGAGATCGACAGGGGAGAGGCGCTGAAGCTTTCTTT
.	TRBJ1-6	.	TRBV13	CASSLGAGRTPLHF	TGTGCCAGCAGCTTAGGGGCAGGGCGTACCCCCCTCCACTTT
.	TRBJ2-2	.	TRBV6-6	CASSYLPSGSSGELFF	TGTGCCAGCAGTTACCTCCCCTCGGGTTCTTCCGGGGAGCTGTTTTTT
.	TRBJ2-7	.	TRBV6-5	CASMDRNYEQYF	TGTGCCAGCATGGACAGAAACTACGAGCAGTACTTC
.	TRBJ1-6	.	TRBV6-1	CASSERAGSSYNSPLHF	TGTGCCAGCAGTGAGAGGGCAGGCAGCTCCTATAATTCACCCCTCCACTTT
.	TRBJ2-1	.	TRBV25-1	CASSEWGDNEQFF	TGTGCCAGCAGTGAATGGGGCGACAATGAGCAGTTCTTC
.	TRBJ2-5	.	TRBV7-6	CASSPSSRVGTQYF	TGTGCCAGCAGCCCTTCTTCGAGGGTGGGGACCCAGTACTTC
.	TRBJ1-1	TRBD1	TRBV5-1	CASSLGQGAVNTEAFF	TGCGCCAGCAGCTTGGGGCAGGGGGCCGTGAACACTGAAGCTTTCTTT
.	TRBJ2-6	.	TRBV4-3	CASSLNSGANVLTF	TGCGCCAGCAGCCTAAACTCTGGGGCCAACGTCCTGACTTTC
.	TRBJ2-4	TRBD1	TRBV19	CASRTGTGTKNIQYF	TGTGCCAGTAGAACCGGGACAGGGACCAAAAACATTCAGTACTTC
.	TRBJ2-3	TRBD2	TRBV9	CASSLTGTSGGQTQYF	TGTGCCAGCAGCCTAACCGGGACTAGCGGGGGACAGACGCAGTATTTT
.	TRBJ2-5	.	TRBV5-3	CARSPRAQYF	TGTGCCAGAAGCCCGAGGGCCCAGTACTTC
few	TRBJ2-7	TRBD2	TRBV7-9	CASSLGPGGEQYF	TGTGCCAGCAGCTTAGGGCCCGGGGGGGAGCAGTACTTC
.	TRBJ2-6	TRBD1	TRBV19	CASSTTGKGSGANVLTF	TGTGCCAGTAGTACGACAGGGAAAGGTTCCGGGGCCAACGTCCTGACTTTC
few	TRBJ2-3	TRBD1	TRBV5-1	CASSPGTGHTDTQYF	TGCGCCAGCAGCCCGGGGACAGGACACACAGATACGCAGTATTTT
.	TRBJ1-5	TRBD1	TRBV18	CASSLGQGEQPQHF	TGTGCCAGCTCACTTGGACAGGGGGAGCAGCCCCAGCATTTT
.	TRBJ2-2	.	TRBV11-2	CASSLVGPTGELFF	TGTGCCAGCAGCTTAGTCGGTCCCACCGGGGAGCTGTTTTTT
.	TRBJ2-5	.	TRBV5-1	CASSLDRPQETQYF	TGCGCCAGCAGCTTGGACAGGCCACAAGAGACCCAGTACTTC